The 17 T cell receptor beta chains presented below share a single source sample, sequenced in a study of lung T cells in sarcoidosis with Löfgren's syndrome. A single record per CDR3 protein comes from TCRdb applying MiXCR to the reads. There are some 8,600 distinct CDR3 sequences in the sample; around 20% occur only once, and around 23% lies in the top ten. The sample was CD4+ T cells from bronchoalveolar lavage fluid. The receptors were sampled from a human donor with sarcoidosis (Löfgren's syndrome or another form), or a control subject (not recorded which).

This chain links TRBV4-1 with TRBJ2-3, with TRBD2 matching 12 bases. CDR1 is MGHRA, CDR2 YSYEKL, per germline. V was pared by 4 bases and J by 4 bases, with 3 bases of the junction left unmatched. CDR3 length: 15 residues. The CDR3 loop reads CASSRGTSGPDTQYF. The CDR3 region has the DNA TGCGCCAGCAGCCGGGGGACTAGCGGGCCAGATACGCAGTATTTT.

Within the sample, this clonotype is medium-sized. CDR3 in amino acids: CSARNNVQGSNTEAFF. CDR3 DNA sequence: TGCAGTGCTCGGAACAACGTACAGGGCTCTAACACTGAAGCTTTCTTT. The genes are TRBV20-1 and TRBJ1-1; perhaps TRBD1 as D (6 bases). The CDR3 is made up of 16 amino acids. CDR1 DFQATT and CDR2 SNEGSKA come from the germline V gene (reference sequence). V shed 5 bases and J shed 2 bases, with 21 bases lying between them.

A word on this clonotype: This may stem from a read error, because a much larger clone lies one nucleotide away. The CDR3 DNA reads TGTGCCAGCACAGGGGAGGGTTCGGCCACTGAAGCTTTCTTT. Translation: CASTGEGSATEAFF. The chain couples TRBV2 to TRBJ1-1, with TRBD1 as a possible D gene (6 bases). V was pared by 7 bases and J by 4 bases, with 16 bases between. CDR1 and CDR2 from the germline V gene are SNHLY and FYNNEI. The CDR3 sequence is 14 residues long.

Points on this clonotype: A much bigger clone sits one base away, suggesting this may be a read error. The chain couples TRBV7-9 to TRBJ2-1; TRBD2 aligns across 11 bases. The CDR3 runs to 15 residues. The germline CDR1 and CDR2 sequences are SEHNR and FQNEAQ (reference sequence). V gave up 4 bases and J gave up 7 bases; unmatched junction bases: 6. As DNA, the CDR3 is TGTGCCAGCAGCTCAGCGCGGACTAGCGGGAATGAGCAGTTCTTC. Protein sequence: CASSSARTSGNEQFF.

This clonotype is classed as medium-sized (0.01 to 0.1%). CDR3: CASSPLAGGPNNEQFF. In nucleotides, the CDR3 is TGTGCCAGTAGTCCCTTAGCGGGGGGACCAAACAATGAGCAGTTCTTC. The J gene is TRBJ2-1, the V gene TRBV19; 10 nucleotides agree with TRBD2. CDR3 length equals 16 residues. The J segment lost 5 bases and the V segment lost 5 bases, leaving 9 bases of the junction unmatched. Germline V gene lookup returns CDR1 LNHDA and CDR2 SQIVND (reference sequence). Full variable domain (rest looked up from reference TRBV19 and TRBJ2-1): DGGITQSPKYLFRKEGQNVTLSCEQNLNHDAMYWYRQDPGQGLRLIYYSQIVNDFQKGDIAEGYSVSREKKESFPLTVTSAQKNPTAFYLCASSPLAGGPNNEQFFGPGTRLTVL.

This chain connects TRBV10-2 to TRBJ1-2; 7 nucleotides match TRBD1. The CDR3 consists of 13 residues. Germline values: CDR1 WSHSY, CDR2 SAAADI. The junction had 6 bases not matched to a gene; V was cut back by 3 bases and J by 8 bases. CDR3 amino acids: CASSESRQGGYTF. The CDR3 nucleotides read TGCGCCAGCAGTGAAAGCAGACAGGGAGGCTACACCTTC.

There are many counts of this clonotype. The chain carries TRBV6-2 or TRBV6-3 and TRBJ2-3; unclear D gene. The ends were cut back, 6 bases at V and 4 bases at J, with 11 bases in the middle. The CDR3 is 13 amino acids. The germline V gene has CDR1 MNHEY and CDR2 SVGEGT. CDR3 region: CASSLDGPDTQYF. The CDR3 DNA reads TGTGCCAGCAGCTTGGATGGCCCAGATACGCAGTATTTT.

This clonotype was seen ten or more times. The chain is built from TRBV4-1 and TRBJ2-7; D gene uncertain. Germline V CDR1 and CDR2: MGHRA, YSYEKL. This CDR3 spans 14 amino acids. Trimming removed 0 bases at V and 0 bases at J, with 6 bases between. This CDR3 is CASSQEKGSYEQYF. In DNA form, the CDR3 reads TGCGCCAGCAGCCAAGAAAAGGGCTCCTACGAGCAGTACTTC.

CDR3 in DNA: TGCGCCAGCAGCTTGTCAGGCGGGTTAACCGGGGAGCTGTTTTTT. Protein sequence: CASSLSGGLTGELFF. The V gene is TRBV5-1, the J gene TRBJ2-2, with D possibly being TRBD2 (5 bases). Germline V gene lookup returns CDR1 SGHRS and CDR2 YFSETQ. The V and J ends lost 1 base and 5 bases respectively, with 12 bases between them. This CDR3 spans 15 amino acids.

Notes on this clonotype: Possible read error: a much larger clone is one base away. The chain uses TRBV14 and TRBJ1-1, with D uncertain. V was clipped by 8 bases and J by 0 bases, with 13 bases between them. The germline V gene encodes CDR1 SGHDN and CDR2 FVKESK. This CDR3 region has 14 residues. CDR3 in DNA: TGTGCCAGCGGCCTACAGCGTATGAACACTGAAGCTTTCTTT. It codes for CASGLQRMNTEAFF. Full variable domain (remainder filled in from reference TRBV14 and TRBJ1-1): EAGVTQFPSHSVIEKGQTVTLRCDPISGHDNLYWYRRVMGKEIKFLLHFVKESKQDESGMPNNRFLAERTGGTYSTLKVQPAELEDSGVYFCASGLQRMNTEAFFGQGTRLTVV.

In its sample, this clonotype is medium-sized (0.01 to 0.1%). CDR3 loop: CASSVRQPPYEQYF. The CDR3 nucleotides are TGTGCCAGCAGTGTAAGGCAGCCCCCTTACGAGCAGTACTTC. The chain carries TRBV25-1 and TRBJ2-7; no clear D gene. Germline V lookup: CDR1 MGHDK, CDR2 SYGVNS. Deletions cut 4 bases from V and 4 bases from J, with 14 bases between. CDR3 size: 14 residues.

This clonotype was counted only a few times. The chain carries TRBV6-6 and TRBJ2-7; D uncertain. CDR3 length equals 14 residues. V was pared by 0 bases and J by 5 bases, with 11 bases between. Germline V lookup: CDR1 MNHNY, CDR2 SVGAGI (reference sequence). CDR3 amino acids: CASSYSTSEDEQYF. CDR3 DNA: TGTGCCAGCAGTTACTCGACTTCCGAGGACGAGCAGTACTTC.

By share of the sample, this clonotype is medium-sized. This chain connects TRBV20-1 to TRBJ2-3; perhaps TRBD1 as D (5 bases). This CDR3 has 12 residues. CDR1 is DFQATT, CDR2 SNEGSKA, per germline (reference sequence). V lost 5 bases and J lost 7, with 13 bases in between. The CDR3 sequence is CSAGAVAHTQYF. The CDR3 DNA is TGCAGTGCTGGGGCAGTCGCTCATACGCAGTATTTT.

In its sample, this clonotype ranks as medium-sized. The rearrangement joins TRBV11-2 to TRBJ1-3; 10 bases fit TRBD1. The germline CDR1 and CDR2 sequences are SGHAT and FQNNGV. This CDR3 region has 17 residues. The trim removed 3 bases at V and 1 base at J, leaving 6 bases unmatched. The CDR3 spells CASSFVSGQGSGNTIYF. CDR3 nucleotides: TGTGCCAGCAGCTTTGTGTCGGGACAGGGGTCTGGAAACACCATATATTTT.

Ten or more counts support this clonotype. The chain recombines TRBV9 with TRBJ1-5; D unclear. The CDR3 covers 15 residues. Deletions cut 2 bases from V and 6 bases from J, with 15 bases between. Germline V gene lookup returns CDR1 SGDLS and CDR2 YYNGEE. CDR3 protein: CASSVGPGLPQPQHF. The CDR3 DNA sequence: TGTGCCAGCAGCGTTGGACCCGGACTTCCTCAGCCCCAGCATTTT.

This clonotype showed up many times. The gene calls are TRBV6-1 and TRBJ1-3; no clear D. The CDR3 is 12 residues long. The V end was cut by 6 bases, the J end by 3 bases, with 6 bases between. Germline V lookup: CDR1 MNHNS, CDR2 SASEGT. The CDR3 here is CASRDSGNTIYF. CDR3 bases: TGTGCCAGCAGGGATAGTGGAAACACCATATATTTT.

This clonotype was picked up many times. The chain employs TRBV7-7 and TRBJ2-2; D gene ambiguous. The CDR3 contains 14 residues. The ends were cut back, 1 base at V and 4 bases at J, with 7 bases in the middle. Germline V lookup: CDR1 SSHAT, CDR2 FNYEAQ (reference sequence). Here the CDR3 reads CASSLDTFTGELFF. In DNA form, the CDR3 reads TGTGCCAGCAGCTTAGACACTTTCACCGGGGAGCTGTTTTTT.